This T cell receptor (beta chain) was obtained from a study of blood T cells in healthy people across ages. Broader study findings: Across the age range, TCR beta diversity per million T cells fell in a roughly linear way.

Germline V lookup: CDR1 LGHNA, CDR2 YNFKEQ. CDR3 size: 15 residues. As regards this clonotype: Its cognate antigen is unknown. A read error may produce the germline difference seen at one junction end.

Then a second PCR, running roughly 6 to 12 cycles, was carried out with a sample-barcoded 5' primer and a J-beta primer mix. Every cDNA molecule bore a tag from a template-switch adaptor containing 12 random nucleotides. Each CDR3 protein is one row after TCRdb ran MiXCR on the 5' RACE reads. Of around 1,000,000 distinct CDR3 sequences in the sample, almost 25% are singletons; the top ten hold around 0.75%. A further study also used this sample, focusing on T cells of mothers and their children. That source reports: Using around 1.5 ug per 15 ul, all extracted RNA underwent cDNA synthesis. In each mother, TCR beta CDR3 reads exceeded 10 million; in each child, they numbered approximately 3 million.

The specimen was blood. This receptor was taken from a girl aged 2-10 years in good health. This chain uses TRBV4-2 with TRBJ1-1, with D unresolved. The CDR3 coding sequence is TGTGCCAGTGCTCCCCGAGGGCAGGAGAACAGCGAAGCCTTCTTT. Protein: CASAPRGQENSEAFF.